A selection of T cell receptor beta chains follows, all from one sample in a study of CD8 T cells in ankylosing spondylitis. One entry per CDR3 protein results from TCRdb running MiXCR on the 5' RACE reads. The table has under 150,000 distinct CDR3 sequences, roughly an eighth seen once. Sequences were obtained from blood, either unsorted or a sorted T cell fraction (not recorded which). Receptors were obtained from a female donor with ankylosing spondylitis or in good health (not recorded which). Both conserved end residues are trimmed from each CDR3.

CDR3 protein	V gene	J gene
ASSPSSRYNEQF	TRBV5-1	TRBJ2-1
ASSLASGGRNIQY	TRBV5-1	TRBJ2-4
ATSEGHNSGANVLT	TRBV15	TRBJ2-6
SASADRAHEQY	TRBV20-1	TRBJ2-7
ASSDGGALWYEQY	TRBV7-2	TRBJ2-7
ASSRPGIWDYGYT	TRBV6-1	TRBJ1-2
ASTGGREGYTEAF	TRBV12-3/TRBV12-4	TRBJ1-1
ASSWGQVYEQY	TRBV5-1	TRBJ2-7
ASSQDIGTQY	TRBV4-2	TRBJ2-5
SARQASGGAEEQY	TRBV20-1	TRBJ2-7
ASSPYPRTGMTDQPQH	TRBV3-1	TRBJ1-5
ASSLGAGEYALH	TRBV5-1	TRBJ1-6
ASSPPTAAGGTDTQY	TRBV12-3/TRBV12-4	TRBJ2-3
ASKGTGYGYT	TRBV5-1	TRBJ1-2
ASRRGIWDNQPQH	TRBV10-2	TRBJ1-5
ASSPGTATNEKLF	TRBV3-1	TRBJ1-4
SARQGPYNEQF	TRBV20-1	TRBJ2-1
SGSEVETQY	TRBV29-1	TRBJ2-5
ANSVGLAGQETQY	TRBV9	TRBJ2-5
ASSPTADTQY	TRBV28	TRBJ2-3
ASSLGGGRYEQY	TRBV12-3/TRBV12-4	TRBJ2-7
ASSYSLAGTEETQY	TRBV6-5	TRBJ2-5
SGGSGRGETQY	TRBV20-1	TRBJ2-5
ASSLVQGVVSGYT	TRBV5-1	TRBJ1-2
ASSQTLYQETQY	TRBV12-3/TRBV12-4	TRBJ2-5
ATSDANPLTGNQETQY	TRBV24-1	TRBJ2-5
SAAKPGLLNSPLH	TRBV20-1	TRBJ1-6